This TCR beta chain stems from a study of beta chain features in type 1 diabetes. The overall study: The examined sorted cells totaled around 100,000,000 across samples. Broader study findings: Within patients, naive, central memory and Treg TCRB repertoires seemed more similar than within healthy donors.

This clone was detected a few times. The antigen remains unidentified. Expressed TCRB transcripts were sequenced, since all the RNA that had been isolated was reverse transcribed. About 3.5 million reads per sample on average were obtained from naive, central memory and regulatory T cell samples. Repertoires were generated with immunoSEQ multiplex PCR, while TCRdb's copy carries only in-frame clones and drops some. The sample consists of more than 150,000 clones, about 9.1% of them appearing once. V dropped 7 bases and J dropped 3 bases, with 15 bases sitting between them. This CDR3 has 14 residues. Germline V lookup: CDR1 MNHEY, CDR2 SVGAGI.

The source of this sequence is a woman between 18 and 29 years old in good health. The V call is TRBV6-5, the J call TRBJ1-2; D gene uncertain. Material for sequencing was central memory CD4+ T cells from blood. The DNA of the CDR3 is TGTGCCAGCATTAAGGTTCCTCGGGACTATGGCTACACCTTC. Residues: CASIKVPRDYGYTF.